The clone carrying this T cell receptor (beta chain) was seen many times. Its target is unknown. TCRdb re-analysed the 5' RACE reads in MiXCR, keeping a single row per CDR3 protein. The sample holds 350,000 to 600,000 distinct CDR3 sequences, more than 13% seen once. These data come from a study of identical twins. Findings of the study overall: Analyses of zero insertions could, in part, be confounded by invariant MAIT and iNKT cells. For cord blood, abundant beta clonotypes had fewer insertions, unlike memory repertoires, which showed none.

All donors were healthy Caucasians. The sample was also reused in another study, on yellow fever vaccine responses in identical twins.

Sequences were obtained from CD4+ T cells sorted from blood. The TCR sequence derives from a woman between 18 and 30 years old in good health.

CDR3 coding DNA: TGCAGCGTGACGGACAGGTTGAGCTCCTACGAGCAGTACTTC. Translation gives CSVTDRLSSYEQYF. The rearrangement uses TRBV29-1 and TRBJ2-7; 7 nucleotides match TRBD1. The CDR3 runs 14 residues. The germline gives CDR1 SQVTM, CDR2 ANQGSEA. J lost 0 bases, V lost 6 bases, and 8 bases had no gene match.